Listed below are T cell receptor beta chains from one sample, sequenced in a study of radiotherapy plus CTLA-4 blockade in lung cancer. TCRdb's table, derived via immunoSEQ multiplex PCR, lists solely in-frame clones and lacks some. The profile covers about 98,000 clones, with more than 75% appearing a single time and around 3.7% taken by the ten largest. The material was peripheral blood, obtained from a patient treated with radiotherapy plus ipilimumab. The receptors were sampled from a human donor with non-small cell lung cancer who had a partial response to radiotherapy plus ipilimumab. Both conserved end residues are part of each CDR3.

j_gene	v_gene	CDR3aa
TRBJ2-3	TRBV27	CASSLTSTDTQYF
TRBJ2-1	TRBV7-9	CASSLRTSGHNEQFF
TRBJ2-7	TRBV30	CAWSRGLDYEQYF
TRBJ2-4	TRBV5-8	CASSLEGKGRNIQYF
NA	TRBV7-9	CASSLIISSGNSYEQYF
TRBJ2-1	TRBV7-3	CASSLAESTSATQFF
TRBJ2-5	TRBV14	CASIPGGGEETQYF
TRBJ2-3	TRBV18	CASSPRTGGGDTQYF
TRBJ1-2	TRBV30	CAWSVSEDYGYTF
TRBJ2-4	TRBV19	CASSIETGLAPKNIQYF
TRBJ2-2	TRBV29-1	CSAGQGMYTGELFF
TRBJ2-7	TRBV27	CASTLDGNSYEQYF
TRBJ1-1	TRBV10-1	CASSESTFSMNTEAFF
TRBJ2-7	TRBV4-1	CASSQGLAGGYEQYF
TRBJ2-2	TRBV11-2	CASSLDETGELFF
TRBJ2-7	TRBV19	CASSRGRSYEQYF
TRBJ2-1	TRBV2	CASSVDSHNEQFF
TRBJ2-7	TRBV18	CASSDVGTVTYEQYF